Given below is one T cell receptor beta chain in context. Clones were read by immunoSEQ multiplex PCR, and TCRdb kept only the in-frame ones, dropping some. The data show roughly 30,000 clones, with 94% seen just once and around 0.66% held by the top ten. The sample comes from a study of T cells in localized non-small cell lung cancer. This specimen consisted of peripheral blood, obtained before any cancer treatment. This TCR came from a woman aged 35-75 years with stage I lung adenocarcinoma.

This CDR3 reads CASSLDRVVRDTEAFF. CDR3 bases: TGTGCCAGCAGCTTGGACCGGGTCGTGAGGGACACTGAAGCTTTCTTT. This rearrangement joins TRBV5-5 to TRBJ1-1; the D is unclear. The V end was cut by 0 bases, the J end by 3 bases, with 15 bases between. Germline CDR1 and CDR2: SGHKS and YYEKEE (reference sequence). The CDR3 sequence is 16 residues long. Using reference TRBV5-5 and TRBJ1-1 for the parts outside the CDR3, the full variable domain is DAGVTQSPTHLIKTRGQQVTLRCSPISGHKSVSWYQQVLGQGPQFIFQYYEKEERGRGNFPDRFSARQFPNYSSELNVNALLLGDSALYLCASSLDRVVRDTEAFFGQGTRLTVV.